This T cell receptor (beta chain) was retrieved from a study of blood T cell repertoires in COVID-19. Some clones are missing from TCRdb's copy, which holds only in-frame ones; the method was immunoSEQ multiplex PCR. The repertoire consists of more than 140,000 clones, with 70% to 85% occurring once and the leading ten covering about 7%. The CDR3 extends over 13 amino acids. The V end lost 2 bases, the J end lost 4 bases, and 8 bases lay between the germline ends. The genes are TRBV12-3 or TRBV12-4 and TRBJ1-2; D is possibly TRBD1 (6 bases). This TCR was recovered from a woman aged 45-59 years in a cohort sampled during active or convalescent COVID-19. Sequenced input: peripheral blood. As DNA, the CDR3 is TGTGCCAGCAGTTTAAGGGACACCTATGGCTACACCTTC. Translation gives CASSLRDTYGYTF.